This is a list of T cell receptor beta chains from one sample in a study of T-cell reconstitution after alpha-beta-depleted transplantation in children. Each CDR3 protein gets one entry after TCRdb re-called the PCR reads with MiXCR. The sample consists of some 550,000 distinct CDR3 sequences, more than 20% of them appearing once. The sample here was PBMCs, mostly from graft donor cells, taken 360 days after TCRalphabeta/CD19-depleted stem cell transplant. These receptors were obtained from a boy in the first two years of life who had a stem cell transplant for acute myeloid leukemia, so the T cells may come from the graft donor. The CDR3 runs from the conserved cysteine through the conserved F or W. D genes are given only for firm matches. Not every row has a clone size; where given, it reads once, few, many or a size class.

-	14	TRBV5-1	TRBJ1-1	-	CASSLLGDSTEAFF	TGCGCCAGCAGCTTGCTAGGCGATAGCACTGAAGCTTTCTTT
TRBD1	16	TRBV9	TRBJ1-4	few	CASSSQPGTDGEKLFF	TGTGCCAGCAGCTCTCAGCCCGGGACAGATGGTGAAAAACTGTTTTTT
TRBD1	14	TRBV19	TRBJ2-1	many	CASSIGTGRNEQFF	TGTGCCAGTAGTATAGGGACAGGGCGTAACGAGCAGTTCTTC
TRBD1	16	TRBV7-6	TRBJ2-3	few	CASSLRTGNFGDTQYF	TGTGCCAGCAGCTTAAGGACAGGGAATTTCGGAGATACGCAGTATTTT
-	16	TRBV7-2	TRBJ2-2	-	CASSLVTPKNTGELFF	TGTGCCAGCAGCTTAGTAACACCCAAGAACACCGGGGAGCTGTTTTTT
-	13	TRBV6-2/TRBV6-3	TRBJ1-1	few	CASSLISNTEAFF	TGTGCCAGCAGTTTGATCAGTAACACTGAAGCTTTCTTT
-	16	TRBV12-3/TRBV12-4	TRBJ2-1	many	CASSLFSVTIANEQFF	TGTGCCAGCAGTTTGTTTTCCGTTACCATCGCCAATGAGCAGTTCTTC
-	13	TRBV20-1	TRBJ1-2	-	CSASLVAINGYTF	TGCAGTGCTAGCTTGGTCGCGATCAATGGCTACACCTTC
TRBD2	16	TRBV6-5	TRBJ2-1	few	CASSYPSGGTNNEQFF	TGTGCCAGCAGTTACCCTAGCGGGGGAACAAACAATGAGCAGTTCTTC
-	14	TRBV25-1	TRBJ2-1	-	CASSELGRYNEQFF	TGTGCCAGCAGTGAATTGGGCCGGTACAATGAGCAGTTCTTC
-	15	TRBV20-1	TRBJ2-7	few	CSDHFPTVRSYEQYF	TGCAGTGACCATTTCCCGACAGTCAGATCTTACGAGCAGTACTTC
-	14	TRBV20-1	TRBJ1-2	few	CSAPASAVRYSYTF	TGCAGTGCTCCAGCATCGGCAGTTAGGTACAGCTACACCTTC
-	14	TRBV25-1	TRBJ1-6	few	CASSGDRPNSPLHF	TGTGCCAGCAGTGGTGACAGACCGAATTCACCCCTCCACTTT
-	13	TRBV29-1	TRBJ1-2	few	CSVEDLQYYGYTF	TGCAGCGTTGAAGATCTGCAGTACTATGGCTACACCTTC
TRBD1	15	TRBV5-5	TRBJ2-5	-	CASSLRTGRQETQYF	TGTGCCAGCAGCTTACGGACAGGCCGACAAGAGACCCAGTACTTC
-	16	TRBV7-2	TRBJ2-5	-	CASRPRTGGYQETQYF	TGTGCCAGCAGGCCACGGACTGGGGGGTACCAAGAGACCCAGTACTTC
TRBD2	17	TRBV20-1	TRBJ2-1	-	CSAHLLAGGLPNNEQFF	TGCAGTGCTCATCTCCTAGCGGGGGGGCTACCGAACAATGAGCAGTTCTTC
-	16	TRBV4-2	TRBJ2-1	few	CASSQDSGGLGNEQFF	TGTGCCAGCAGCCAAGATTCCGGGGGGCTCGGCAATGAGCAGTTCTTC
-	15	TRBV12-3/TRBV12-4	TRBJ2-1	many	CASSSTRGRTNEQFF	TGTGCCAGCAGTTCCACTAGAGGAAGGACGAATGAGCAGTTCTTC
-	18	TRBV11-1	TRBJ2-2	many	CASSLISGRNANTGELFF	TGTGCCAGCAGCTTAATTTCAGGGAGAAACGCGAACACCGGGGAGCTGTTTTTT
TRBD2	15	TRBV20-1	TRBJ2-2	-	CSARKSGGASGELFF	TGCAGTGCTAGGAAAAGCGGGGGGGCTTCTGGGGAGCTGTTTTTT
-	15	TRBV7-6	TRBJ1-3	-	CASSEIIGAGNTIYF	TGTGCCAGCAGCGAGATAATTGGGGCTGGAAACACCATATATTTT
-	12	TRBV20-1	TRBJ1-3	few	CSAASSGNTIYF	TGCAGTGCTGCCTCTTCAGGAAACACCATATATTTT
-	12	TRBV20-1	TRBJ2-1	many	CSVARAVDEQFF	TGCAGTGTAGCCAGGGCGGTGGATGAGCAGTTCTTC
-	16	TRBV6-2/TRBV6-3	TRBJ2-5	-	CASPRDWTDYQETQYF	TGTGCCAGCCCAAGGGATTGGACAGACTACCAAGAGACCCAGTACTTC
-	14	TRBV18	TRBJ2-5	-	CASSPSHGGETQYF	TGTGCCAGCTCACCGTCTCACGGGGGAGAGACCCAGTACTTC
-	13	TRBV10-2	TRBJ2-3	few	CASSTGVEDTQYF	TGCGCCAGCAGTACCGGGGTCGAAGATACGCAGTATTTT
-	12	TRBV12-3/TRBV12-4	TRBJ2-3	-	CASTERRDRQYF	TGTGCCAGCACCGAGAGGCGGGACCGGCAGTATTTT
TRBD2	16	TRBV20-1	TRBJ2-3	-	CSALGIVAGLRDTQYF	TGCAGCGCCCTAGGGATCGTAGCGGGTTTGAGAGATACGCAGTATTTT
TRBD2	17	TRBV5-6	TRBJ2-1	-	CASSLLAGDGVYNEQFF	TGTGCCAGCAGCTTGCTAGCGGGTGATGGCGTCTACAATGAGCAGTTCTTC
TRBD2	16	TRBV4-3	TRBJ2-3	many	CASSQTLAGATDTQYF	TGCGCCAGCAGCCAAACCCTAGCGGGGGCCACAGATACGCAGTATTTT
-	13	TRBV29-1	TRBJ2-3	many	CSVKGRSTDTQYF	TGCAGCGTTAAGGGGCGTAGCACAGATACGCAGTATTTT
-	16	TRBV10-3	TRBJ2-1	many	CAIKSARGLSGDEQFF	TGTGCCATCAAATCCGCCCGTGGACTGAGTGGCGATGAGCAGTTCTTC
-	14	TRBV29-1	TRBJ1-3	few	CSVERFVSGNTIYF	TGCAGCGTTGAACGGTTTGTCTCTGGAAACACCATATATTTT
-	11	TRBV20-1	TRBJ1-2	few	CSASSLGSYTF	TGCAGTGCTAGTTCCCTGGGCTCCTACACCTTC
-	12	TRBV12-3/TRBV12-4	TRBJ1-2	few	CASRGQISGLTF	TGTGCCAGCAGAGGACAGATATCAGGCCTCACCTTC
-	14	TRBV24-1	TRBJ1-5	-	CATSGATRGQPQHF	TGTGCCACCAGTGGAGCGACAAGGGGCCAGCCCCAGCATTTT
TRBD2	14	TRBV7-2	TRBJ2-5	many	CASSYASGQETQYF	TGTGCCAGCAGTTATGCTAGCGGACAAGAGACCCAGTACTTC
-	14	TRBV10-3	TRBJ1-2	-	CAISESGIYYGYTF	TGTGCCATCAGTGAGTCGGGGATTTACTATGGCTACACCTTC
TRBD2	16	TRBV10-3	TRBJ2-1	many	CAISEGLAGTYNEQFF	TGTGCCATCAGTGAAGGACTAGCGGGGACCTACAATGAGCAGTTCTTC
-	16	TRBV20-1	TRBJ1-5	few	CSARDWQLYSNQPQHF	TGCAGTGCTAGAGATTGGCAGTTGTATAGCAATCAGCCCCAGCATTTT
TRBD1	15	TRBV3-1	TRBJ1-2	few	CASSPGDRKNYGYTF	TGTGCCAGCAGCCCTGGGGACAGGAAAAACTATGGCTACACCTTC
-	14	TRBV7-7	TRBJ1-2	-	CASSPLDRPYGYTF	TGTGCCAGCAGCCCACTCGACAGACCCTATGGCTACACCTTC